This entry concerns a single TCR beta chain. Antigen specificity is unknown. Nominal health characterized the donors when sampled, though unrecorded immune exposures were likely. This sample stems from a study of cytomegalovirus exposure and HLA in healthy donors. Study-wide context: From HLA-typed donors, an early data release held about 92 million unique TCRs. Study-wide results and limits: Later work found most CMV-associated TCR beta chains apparently HLA-restricted. Later analysis demonstrated an association between a missense DCLRE1C variant and TCR beta V- and J-gene trimming.

V gave up 5 bases and J gave up 6 bases, with 24 bases separating them. The CDR3 spans 17 residues. Germline CDR1 LNHDA, CDR2 SQIVND (reference sequence). Researchers ran the PCR with 60 Vbeta and 13 Jbeta primers. The repertoire was sequenced with immunoSEQ multiplex PCR; TCRdb's copy has only in-frame clones and lacks some. The top ten clones hold just under 6.5% of a sample with some 88,000 clones, roughly three fifths of them seen once. Sequencing input: PBMCs. The source is a woman aged 30 to 39 in good health and CMV-seronegative. V and J are TRBV19 and TRBJ2-3, with D perhaps matching TRBD2 (6 bases). Here the CDR3 reads CASSSRQTSTLRDTQYF. CDR3 DNA sequence: TGTGCCAGTAGTTCTCGTCAGACTAGTACCCTACGGGATACGCAGTATTTT.